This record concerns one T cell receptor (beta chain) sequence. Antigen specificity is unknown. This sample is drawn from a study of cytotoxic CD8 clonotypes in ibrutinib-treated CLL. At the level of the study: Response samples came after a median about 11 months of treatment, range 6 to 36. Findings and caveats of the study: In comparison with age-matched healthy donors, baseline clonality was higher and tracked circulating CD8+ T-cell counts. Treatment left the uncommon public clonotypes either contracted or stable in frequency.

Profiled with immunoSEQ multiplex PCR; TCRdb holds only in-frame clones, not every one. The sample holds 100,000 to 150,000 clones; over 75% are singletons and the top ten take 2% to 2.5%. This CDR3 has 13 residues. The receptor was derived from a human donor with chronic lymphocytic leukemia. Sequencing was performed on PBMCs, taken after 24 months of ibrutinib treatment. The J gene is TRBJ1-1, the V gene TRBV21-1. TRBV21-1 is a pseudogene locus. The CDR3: CASSKWREPSAFF. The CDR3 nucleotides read TGTGCCAGCAGCAAATGGAGGGAGCCCTCAGCTTTCTTT.